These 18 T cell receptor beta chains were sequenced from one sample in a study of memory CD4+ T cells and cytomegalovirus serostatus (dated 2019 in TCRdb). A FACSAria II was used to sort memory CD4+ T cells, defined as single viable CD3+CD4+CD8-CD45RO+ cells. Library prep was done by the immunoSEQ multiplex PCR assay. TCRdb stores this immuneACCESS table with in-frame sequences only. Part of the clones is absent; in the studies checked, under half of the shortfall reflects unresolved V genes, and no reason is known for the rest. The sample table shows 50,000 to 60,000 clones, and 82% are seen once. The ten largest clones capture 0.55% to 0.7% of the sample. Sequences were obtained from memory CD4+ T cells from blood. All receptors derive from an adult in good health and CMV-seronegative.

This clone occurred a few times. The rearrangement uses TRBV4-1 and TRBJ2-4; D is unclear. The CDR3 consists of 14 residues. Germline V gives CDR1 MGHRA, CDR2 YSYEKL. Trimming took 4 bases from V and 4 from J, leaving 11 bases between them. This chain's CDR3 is CASSPLGRKNIQYF. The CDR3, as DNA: TGCGCCAGCAGCCCCCTGGGTCGAAAAAACATTCAGTACTTC.

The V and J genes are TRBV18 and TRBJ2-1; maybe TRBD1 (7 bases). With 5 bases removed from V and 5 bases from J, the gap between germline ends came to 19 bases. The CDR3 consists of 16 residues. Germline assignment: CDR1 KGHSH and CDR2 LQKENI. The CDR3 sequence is CASSSTQGGTNNEQFF. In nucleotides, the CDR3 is TGTGCCAGCTCATCCACTCAGGGGGGAACTAACAATGAGCAGTTCTTC. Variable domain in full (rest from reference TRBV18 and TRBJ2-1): NAGVMQNPRHLVRRRGQEARLRCSPMKGHSHVYWYRQLPEEGLKFMVYLQKENIIDESGMPKERFSAEFPKEGPSILRIQQVVRGDSAAYFCASSSTQGGTNNEQFFGPGTRLTVL.

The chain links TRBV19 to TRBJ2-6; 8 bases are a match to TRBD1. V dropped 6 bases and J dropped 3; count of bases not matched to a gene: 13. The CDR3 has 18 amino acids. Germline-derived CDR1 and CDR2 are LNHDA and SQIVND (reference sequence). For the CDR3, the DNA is TGTGCCAGTAGGCCACAGTCTCGGACAGGGAGTGGGGCCAACGTCCTGACTTTC. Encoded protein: CASRPQSRTGSGANVLTF.

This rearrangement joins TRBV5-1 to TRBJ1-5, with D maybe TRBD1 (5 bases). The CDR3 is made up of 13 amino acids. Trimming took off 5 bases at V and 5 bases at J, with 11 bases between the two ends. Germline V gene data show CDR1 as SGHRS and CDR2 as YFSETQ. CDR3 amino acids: CASRRGEDQPQHF. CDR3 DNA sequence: TGCGCCAGCAGACGGGGGGAGGATCAGCCCCAGCATTTT.

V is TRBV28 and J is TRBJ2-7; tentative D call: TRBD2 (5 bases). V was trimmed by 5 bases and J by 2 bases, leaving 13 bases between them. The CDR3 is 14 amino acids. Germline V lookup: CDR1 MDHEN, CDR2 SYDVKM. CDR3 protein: CASSGSEVAYEQYF. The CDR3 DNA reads TGTGCCAGCAGTGGGAGCGAGGTAGCCTACGAGCAGTACTTC.

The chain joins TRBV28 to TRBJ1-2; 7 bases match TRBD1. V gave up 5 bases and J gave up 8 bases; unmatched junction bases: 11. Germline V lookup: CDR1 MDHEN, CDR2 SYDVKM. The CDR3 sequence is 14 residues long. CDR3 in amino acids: CASSAGGNRGGYTF. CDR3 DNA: TGTGCCAGCAGTGCGGGTGGGAACAGGGGAGGCTACACCTTC.

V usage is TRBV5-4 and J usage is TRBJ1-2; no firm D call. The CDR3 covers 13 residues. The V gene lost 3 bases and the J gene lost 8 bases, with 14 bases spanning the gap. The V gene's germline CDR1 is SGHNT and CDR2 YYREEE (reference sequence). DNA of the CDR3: TGTGCCAGCAGCTACCCAGACAAACTAGGCTACACCTTC. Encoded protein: CASSYPDKLGYTF.

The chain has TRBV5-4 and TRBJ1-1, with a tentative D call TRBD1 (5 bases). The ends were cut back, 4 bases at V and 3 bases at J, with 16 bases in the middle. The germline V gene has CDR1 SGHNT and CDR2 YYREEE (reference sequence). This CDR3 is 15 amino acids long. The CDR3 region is CASSLNTGGYTEAFF. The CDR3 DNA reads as TGTGCCAGCAGCCTTAACACAGGAGGGTACACTGAAGCTTTCTTT. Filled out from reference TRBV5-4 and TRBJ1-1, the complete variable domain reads ETGVTQSPTHLIKTRGQQVTLRCSSQSGHNTVSWYQQALGQGPQFIFQYYREEENGRGNFPPRFSGLQFPNYSSELNVNALELDDSALYLCASSLNTGGYTEAFFGQGTRLTVV.

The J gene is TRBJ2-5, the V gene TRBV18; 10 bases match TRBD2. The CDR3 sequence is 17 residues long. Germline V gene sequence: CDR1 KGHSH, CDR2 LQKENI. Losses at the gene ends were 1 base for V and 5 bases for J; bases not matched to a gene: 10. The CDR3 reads CASSPRAGGRRYETQYF. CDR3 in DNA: TGTGCCAGCTCACCACGAGCGGGGGGGCGCAGGTACGAGACCCAGTACTTC.

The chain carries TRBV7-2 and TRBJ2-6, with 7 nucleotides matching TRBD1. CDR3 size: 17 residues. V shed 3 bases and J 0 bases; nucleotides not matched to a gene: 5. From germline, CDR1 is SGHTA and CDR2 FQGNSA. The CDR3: CASSFGTAVSGANVLTF. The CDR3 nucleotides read TGTGCCAGCAGCTTCGGGACAGCCGTCTCTGGGGCCAACGTCCTGACTTTC.

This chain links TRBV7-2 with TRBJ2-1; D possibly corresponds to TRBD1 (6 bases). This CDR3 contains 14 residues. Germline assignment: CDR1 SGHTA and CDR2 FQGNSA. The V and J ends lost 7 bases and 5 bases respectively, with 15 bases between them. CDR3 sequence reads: CASIKMDRNNEQFF. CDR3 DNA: TGTGCCAGCATCAAGATGGACAGAAACAATGAGCAGTTCTTC. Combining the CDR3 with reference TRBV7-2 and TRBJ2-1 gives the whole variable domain GAGVSQSPSNKVTEKGKDVELRCDPISGHTALYWYRQSLGQGLEFLIYFQGNSAPDKSGLPSDRFSAERTGGSVSTLTIQRTQQEDSAVYLCASIKMDRNNEQFFGPGTRLTVL.

CDR3 nucleotides: TGTGCCAGCAGCGTAGTGGACAACACCGGGGAGCTGTTTTTT. Encoded protein: CASSVVDNTGELFF. The J gene is TRBJ2-2, the V gene TRBV9, with no clear D. Germline CDR1 and CDR2: SGDLS and YYNGEE. The CDR3 contains 14 residues. With 0 bases removed from V and 2 bases from J, the gap between germline ends came to 5 bases.

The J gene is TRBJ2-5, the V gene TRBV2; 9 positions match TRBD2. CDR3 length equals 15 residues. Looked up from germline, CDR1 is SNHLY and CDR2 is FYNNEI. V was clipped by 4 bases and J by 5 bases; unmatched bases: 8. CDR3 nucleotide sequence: TGTGCCAGCAGTGGAGCGGGGGGCCGGGGCGAGACCCAGTACTTC. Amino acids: CASSGAGGRGETQYF.

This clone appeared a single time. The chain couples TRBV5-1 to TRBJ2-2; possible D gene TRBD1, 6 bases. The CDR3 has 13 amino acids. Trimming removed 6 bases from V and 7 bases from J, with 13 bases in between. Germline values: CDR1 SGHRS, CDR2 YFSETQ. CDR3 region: CASMGALDGELFF. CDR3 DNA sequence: TGCGCCAGCATGGGGGCATTGGACGGGGAGCTGTTTTTT.

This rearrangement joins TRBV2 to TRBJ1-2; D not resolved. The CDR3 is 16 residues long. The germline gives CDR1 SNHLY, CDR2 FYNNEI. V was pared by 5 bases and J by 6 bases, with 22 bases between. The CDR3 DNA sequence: TGTGCCAGCAGTATCAACAACATGATATCGGGAAATGGCTACACCTTC. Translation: CASSINNMISGNGYTF.

DNA of the CDR3: TGCGCCAGCAGCTTGGGCGTTCCGGGGGGAACAGATACGCAGTATTTT. This sequence encodes CASSLGVPGGTDTQYF. The chain is built from TRBV5-1 and TRBJ2-3, with TRBD2 matching over 7 bases. CDR1 SGHRS and CDR2 YFSETQ come from the germline V gene. The CDR3 loop spans 16 amino acids. J was trimmed by 3 bases and V by 0 bases; bases with no gene match: 7.

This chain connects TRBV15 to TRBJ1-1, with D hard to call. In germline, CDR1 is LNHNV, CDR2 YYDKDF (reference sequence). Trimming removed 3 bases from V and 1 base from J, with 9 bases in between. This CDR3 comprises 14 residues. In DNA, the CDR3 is TGTGCCACCAGCAGTATTCCACCGAACACTGAAGCTTTCTTT. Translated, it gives CATSSIPPNTEAFF.

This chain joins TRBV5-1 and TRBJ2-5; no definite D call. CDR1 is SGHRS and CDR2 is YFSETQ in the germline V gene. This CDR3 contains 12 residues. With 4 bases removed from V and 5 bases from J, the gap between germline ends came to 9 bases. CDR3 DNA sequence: TGCGCCAGCAGCGAAGGATGGGAGACCCAGTACTTC. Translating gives CASSEGWETQYF.